Reported below is one TCR beta chain. This clone's antigen is unknown. Base qualities are missing; no much larger clone stands one base away. The immunoSEQ hsTCRB v3.0 assay was used at survey level resolution for TRB variable region sequencing. TRB sequencing targeted a depth of about 40,000-55,000 T-cell genomes per sample. TRB libraries were pooled and sequenced on an Illumina MiSeq using a v3 150-cycle kit. On the study's bioinformatics: Analysis of repertoires was carried out in R inside a reproducible Nextflow workflow spanning QC, data transformation and analysis. LymphoSeq2, an R package for exploring AIRR-Seq data, was used to implement custom analyses. After excluding a few samples that yielded fewer than 5000 total TRB sequences, 188 HIV repertoires remained for analysis. Among the 180 to 200 HIV repertoires that were kept, approximately 61 were collected before ART initiation and about 130 were collected after ART initiation. Repertoires were downsampled to 5000 TRB nucleotide sequences, with summary statistics averaged over 100 downsampling iterations. TRB sequences were retained for analysis only if CDR3 regions of at least seven amino acids were present. A Shannon entropy-derived clonality score and the Gini coefficient were used to measure diversity. In the repertoire networks, any two of the top 5000 CDR3 amino acid sequences were connected whenever the two sequences differed by an edit distance of one. For TRB CDR3 amino acid sequences, antigen specificity groups and MHC restriction were predicted with GLIPH2. To flag known CMV, EBV, HIV or tissue antigen associations, CDR3 amino acid sequences were matched against VDJdb and McPAS-TCR. Pre-ART, post-ART and control groups were compared with Wilcoxon signed-rank tests and Holm-Bonferroni correction. TCRdb limited this immuneACCESS table to in-frame rearrangements with V and J called. A share of clones is missing; checked studies link under half to unresolved V genes, and the rest is unexplained. The V and J calls and clone size are taken from that table; D and trimming were inferred from the DNA. Counted in this sample were 20,000 to 30,000 clones; approximately 80% of them appeared once. Roughly 2.4% of the sample goes to the ten largest clones.

The V and J ends are trimmed by 1 base and 7 bases, leaving 8 bases between them. Based on the germline V gene, the CDR1 and CDR2 sequences are LGHNT and FRNRAP. Spanning cysteine to phenylalanine, the CDR3 consists of 13 amino acids. Of the read, only the CDR3 DNA is kept; its 39 bases are in frame from base 1. The sample belongs to a study of long-term antiretroviral therapy in people with HIV (dated by TCRdb to 2021 to 2024). In terms of the full investigation: The earliest samples were collected roughly a decade before the 2015 WHO recommendation for immediate ART, at a time when ART was usually postponed until CD4 counts fell. Whether ART initiation and durable HIV suppression were associated with changes in peripheral blood TRB repertoire composition and diversity was tested in a retrospective serial study. A total of roughly 200 cryopreserved PBMC samples came from around 30 adults with confirmed HIV infection and were collected serially over a mean of about six years (range 1-12). Among the roughly 30 participants with HIV, roughly eleven were female. No cross-contamination during QIAcube processing was seen in test extractions of a monoclonal T-cell line run alongside 33 polyclonal samples.

Inclusion was restricted to participants for whom at least one PBMC sample before ART initiation and at least two post-ART samples were available. Every participant with HIV received treatment in the United States of America. Cryopreserved samples of about 0.95-11 million PBMC were thawed and washed before DNA extraction. At the time of the earliest PBMC sample for each participant with HIV, ages ranged from about 23 to 60 years. PBMC samples were contributed by each participant from 1-4 timepoints before ART initiation and 2-8 timepoints after ART initiation, with a median of 7 samples. For every participant, serial HIV viral load, CD4+ T-cell count, ART history and demographic data were obtained. Genomic DNA was extracted from unsorted PBMC with a Qiagen kit on a QIAcube, processed in batches of 12 samples. Overall study results and their limits: HIV repertoires had narrower CDR3 length ranges than controls, and the network structure suggested an antigen-experienced repertoire that shifted only slightly toward naive after ART. Owing to limited PBMC availability, only the TCR beta chain was sequenced, without alpha chain pairing. Inferences about post-ART repertoire changes were limited because no data were available on ART adherence, viral resistance or therapy changes. Because cell numbers in pre-ART samples were limited, unsorted PBMC were profiled instead of sorted CD4+ and CD8+ T cells. ART initiation was associated with a significant increase in TRB diversity, but diversity stayed significantly below transplant donor controls even after long-term ART. Expanded TRB clones identified before ART initiation dominated the repertoire at all time points, although this dominance fluctuated and declined in many PLHIV after ART. The samples were dated from about 2003 to 2018, and the ART regimens that were used may be less effective than current ART regimens.

Recombination joined TRBV12-5 with TRBJ1-3, with a tentative D gene TRBD1 over 6 matching bases. Sequences were derived from unsorted PBMCs, sampled 3 years after starting antiretroviral therapy. The clonotype was recovered from a man aged 50 to 59 with HIV. CDR3 protein: CASGLGTVNTIYF. The nucleotide sequence is given as TGTGCTAGTGGTTTGGGGACAGTTAACACCATATATTTT.